This T cell receptor (beta chain) was recorded in a study of T cells in women clearing cervical HPV infection. Study-level background: Cases' blood sampling followed lesion detection by median around 160 days (90 to 200).

In germline, CDR1 is SNHLY, CDR2 FYNNEI. This CDR3 is built from 17 residues. The V and J ends lost 3 bases and 4 bases, in that order; junction bases with no gene match: 5. Concerning this clone: The CDR3 end is not reached by the read, which stops 3 residues before it; the germline J gene fills it in.

Using immunoSEQ multiplex PCR, the repertoire was profiled, and TCRdb retains in-frame clones only, with some absent. The data include 20,000 to 30,000 clones; the top ten clones carry 5.4%. The source is a woman aged 18-69 years with a cervical HPV16 infection that either progressed to CIN3+ or cleared (not recorded which). The rearrangement links TRBV2 to TRBJ2-5, with TRBD2 identical over 16 bases. Specimen: blood buffy coat. CDR3 DNA (partial): TGTGCCAGCAGTGAGGGACTAGCGGGGGGGCAGGGAGAGACC. This gives the protein CASSEGLAGGQGET. The whole CDR3 region reads CASSEGLAGGQGETQYF.